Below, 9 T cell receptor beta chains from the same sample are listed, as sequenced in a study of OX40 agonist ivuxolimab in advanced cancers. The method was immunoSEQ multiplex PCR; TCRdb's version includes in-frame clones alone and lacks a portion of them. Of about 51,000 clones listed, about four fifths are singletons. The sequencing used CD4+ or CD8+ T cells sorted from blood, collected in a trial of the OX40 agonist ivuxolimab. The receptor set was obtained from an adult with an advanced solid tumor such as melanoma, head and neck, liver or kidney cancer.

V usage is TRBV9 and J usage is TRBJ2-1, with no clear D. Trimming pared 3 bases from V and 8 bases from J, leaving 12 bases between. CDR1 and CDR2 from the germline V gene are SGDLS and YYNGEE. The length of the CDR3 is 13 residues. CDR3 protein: CASSEEYLDEQFF. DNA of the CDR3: TGTGCCAGCAGCGAGGAGTATCTAGATGAGCAGTTCTTC.

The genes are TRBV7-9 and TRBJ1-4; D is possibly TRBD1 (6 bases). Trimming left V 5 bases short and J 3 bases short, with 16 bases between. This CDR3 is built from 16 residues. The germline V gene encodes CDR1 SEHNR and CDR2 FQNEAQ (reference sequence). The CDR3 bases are TGTGCCAGCAGCCCGGGGGGGGCGCGGGCTAATGAAAAACTGTTTTTT. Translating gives CASSPGGARANEKLFF.

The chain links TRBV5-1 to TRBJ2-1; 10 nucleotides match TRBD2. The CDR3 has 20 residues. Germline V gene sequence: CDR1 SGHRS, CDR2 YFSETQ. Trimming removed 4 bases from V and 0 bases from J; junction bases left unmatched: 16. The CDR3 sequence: CASSGKLASGGLSSYNEQFF. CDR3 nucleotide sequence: TGCGCCAGCAGCGGGAAGCTGGCTAGCGGGGGCCTTAGCTCCTACAATGAGCAGTTCTTC.

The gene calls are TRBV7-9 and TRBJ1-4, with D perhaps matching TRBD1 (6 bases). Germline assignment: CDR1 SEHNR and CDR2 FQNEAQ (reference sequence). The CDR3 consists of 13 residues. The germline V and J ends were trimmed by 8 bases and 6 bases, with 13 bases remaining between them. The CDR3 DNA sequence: TGTGCCAGCGATGGCAGGGGTGATGAAAAACTGTTTTTT. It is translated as CASDGRGDEKLFF. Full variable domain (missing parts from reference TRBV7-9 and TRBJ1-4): DTGVSQNPRHKITKRGQNVTFRCDPISEHNRLYWYRQTLGQGPEFLTYFQNEAQLEKSRLLSDRFSAERPKGSFSTLEIQRTEQGDSAMYLCASDGRGDEKLFFGSGTQLSVL.

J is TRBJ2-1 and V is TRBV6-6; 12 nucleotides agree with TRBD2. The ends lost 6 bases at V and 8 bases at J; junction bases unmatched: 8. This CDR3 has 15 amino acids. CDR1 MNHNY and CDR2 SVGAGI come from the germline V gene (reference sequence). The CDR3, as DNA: TGTGCCAGCAGAGGGAGGACTAGCGGGGAGGATGAGCAGTTCTTC. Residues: CASRGRTSGEDEQFF.

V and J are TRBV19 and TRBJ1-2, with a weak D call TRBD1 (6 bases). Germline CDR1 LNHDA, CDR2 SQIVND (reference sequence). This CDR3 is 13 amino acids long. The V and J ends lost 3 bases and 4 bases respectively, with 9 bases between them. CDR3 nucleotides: TGTGCCAGTAGTATTACAGGGCCCTATGGCTACACCTTC. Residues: CASSITGPYGYTF.

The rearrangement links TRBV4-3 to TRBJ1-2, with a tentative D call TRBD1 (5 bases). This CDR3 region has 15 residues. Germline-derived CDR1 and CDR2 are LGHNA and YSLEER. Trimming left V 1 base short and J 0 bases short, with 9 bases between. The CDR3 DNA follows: TGCGCCAGCAGCCAAGCGGGGGGTTCTAACTATGGCTACACCTTC. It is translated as CASSQAGGSNYGYTF.

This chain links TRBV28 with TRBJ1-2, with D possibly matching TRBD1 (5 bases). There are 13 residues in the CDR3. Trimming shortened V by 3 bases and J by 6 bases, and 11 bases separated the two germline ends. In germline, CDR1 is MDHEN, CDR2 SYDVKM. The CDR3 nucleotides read TGTGCCAGCAGTTTCAGGCGGGACGATGGCTACACCTTC. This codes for CASSFRRDDGYTF.

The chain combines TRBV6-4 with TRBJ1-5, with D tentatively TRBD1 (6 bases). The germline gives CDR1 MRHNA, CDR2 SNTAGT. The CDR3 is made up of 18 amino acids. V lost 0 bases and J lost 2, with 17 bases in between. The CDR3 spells CASSDSMGQGSGNQPQHF. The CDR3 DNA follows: TGTGCCAGCAGTGACTCGATGGGTCAGGGGAGTGGCAATCAGCCCCAGCATTTT.